Listed below are T cell receptor beta chains from one sample, sequenced in a study of brain T cells in children with intractable seizures. This table comes from immunoSEQ multiplex PCR, and its TCRdb copy is limited to in-frame clones, with some not included. Among about 80,000 clones, around 91% were seen once, and the ten largest hold around 24%. The sequencing here drew on peripheral blood, taken at surgery. All receptors derive from a girl aged 2 to 9 with Rasmussen encephalitis and intractable seizures. Each CDR3 is given with its conserved first and last residue. D genes are given only for firm matches. Expanded clones are given a class, and other clones once, few, many or no size at all.

clone_size: -; d_call: -; j_call: TRBJ1-2; v_call: TRBV25-1; cdr3_nt: TGTGCCAGCAGTGAATTGGCCAGGGCTCTCTATGGCTACACCTTC; cdr3_aa: CASSELARALYGYTF
clone_size: -; d_call: TRBD1; j_call: TRBJ1-4; v_call: TRBV11-2; cdr3_nt: TGTGCCAGCAGCTTAAACGACAGGGGATTGCCTAATGAAAAACTGTTTTTT; cdr3_aa: CASSLNDRGLPNEKLFF
clone_size: -; d_call: TRBD1; j_call: TRBJ2-1; v_call: TRBV6-5; cdr3_nt: TGTGCCAGCAGTTACGCCCCAGGGGGACCACCAAAGGCGCAGTTCTTC; cdr3_aa: CASSYAPGGPPKAQFF
clone_size: -; d_call: -; j_call: TRBJ2-5; v_call: TRBV6-5; cdr3_nt: TGTGCCAGCGAACATTCCCCTAGGATGGAGACCCAGTACTTC; cdr3_aa: CASEHSPRMETQYF
clone_size: once; d_call: -; j_call: TRBJ2-7; v_call: TRBV7-9; cdr3_nt: TGTGCCAGCAGCCCAACCCCCTACGAGCAGTACTTC; cdr3_aa: CASSPTPYEQYF
clone_size: -; d_call: -; j_call: TRBJ2-2; v_call: TRBV30; cdr3_nt: TGTGCCTGGGGACCGATGAACACCGGGGAGCTGTTTTTT; cdr3_aa: CAWGPMNTGELFF
clone_size: once; d_call: -; j_call: TRBJ1-2; v_call: TRBV5-4; cdr3_nt: TGTGCCAGCACGTCAGACATCTATGGCTACACCTTC; cdr3_aa: CASTSDIYGYTF
clone_size: -; d_call: -; j_call: TRBJ1-5; v_call: TRBV6-5; cdr3_nt: TGTGCCAGCAGTTACTCGGAGGCACAACCCCAGCATTTT; cdr3_aa: CASSYSEAQPQHF
clone_size: -; d_call: TRBD1; j_call: TRBJ1-4; v_call: TRBV30; cdr3_nt: TGTGCCTGGGGGACAGGGGAGGGAGAAAAACTGTTTTTT; cdr3_aa: CAWGTGEGEKLFF
clone_size: -; d_call: -; j_call: TRBJ1-5; v_call: TRBV19; cdr3_nt: TGTGCCAGTACAGGGCTACTGGGAGCCCAGCATTTT; cdr3_aa: CASTGLLGAQHF
clone_size: -; d_call: -; j_call: TRBJ2-7; v_call: TRBV5-1; cdr3_nt: TGCGCCAGCAGCTTGTCACAACTCTACGAGCAGTACTTC; cdr3_aa: CASSLSQLYEQYF
clone_size: -; d_call: -; j_call: TRBJ1-5; v_call: TRBV30; cdr3_nt: TGTGCCTGGAGAATGCCCAAACCGAATCAGCCCCAGCATTTT; cdr3_aa: CAWRMPKPNQPQHF
clone_size: -; d_call: -; j_call: TRBJ2-5; v_call: TRBV4-1; cdr3_nt: TGCGCCAGCAGCCAAGACGAGGAAGAGACCCAGTACTTC; cdr3_aa: CASSQDEEETQYF
clone_size: -; d_call: -; j_call: TRBJ1-1; v_call: TRBV4-1; cdr3_nt: TGCGCCAGCAGCCCCTTTTTTCTGGGGGGACAGAACACTGAAGCTTTCTTT; cdr3_aa: CASSPFFLGGQNTEAFF
clone_size: -; d_call: TRBD2; j_call: TRBJ2-1; v_call: TRBV6-5; cdr3_nt: TGTGCCAGCAGACAAAGCGGGAGAATAATCAATGAGCAGTTCTTC; cdr3_aa: CASRQSGRIINEQFF
clone_size: -; d_call: -; j_call: TRBJ1-6; v_call: TRBV28; cdr3_nt: TGTGCCAGCAGTGGTCAAAGCTCCTATAATTCACCCCTCCACTTT; cdr3_aa: CASSGQSSYNSPLHF
clone_size: -; d_call: TRBD1; j_call: TRBJ2-7; v_call: TRBV5-6; cdr3_nt: TGTGCCAGCAGCTTGGTCCGGACAGGGGCTTACGAGCAGTACTTC; cdr3_aa: CASSLVRTGAYEQYF
clone_size: -; d_call: -; j_call: TRBJ2-3; v_call: TRBV29-1; cdr3_nt: TGCAGCGTTGAAGGGGGGACCGGGCCGCAGGCTGGAGATACGCAGTATTTT; cdr3_aa: CSVEGGTGPQAGDTQYF
clone_size: -; d_call: -; j_call: TRBJ1-1; v_call: TRBV18; cdr3_nt: TGTGCCAGCTCACAGGGGCTTAACACTGAAGCTTTCTTT; cdr3_aa: CASSQGLNTEAFF
clone_size: once; d_call: TRBD1; j_call: TRBJ1-1; v_call: TRBV30; cdr3_nt: TGTGCCTGGAGGAGGCAGGGGGCCTCCTCGAACACTGAAGCTTTCTTT; cdr3_aa: CAWRRQGASSNTEAFF
clone_size: once; d_call: -; j_call: TRBJ2-1; v_call: TRBV11-2; cdr3_nt: TGTGCCAGCAGCTTAGATAATGAGCAGTTCTTC; cdr3_aa: CASSLDNEQFF
clone_size: -; d_call: TRBD1; j_call: TRBJ1-2; v_call: TRBV6-5; cdr3_nt: TGTGCCACACACGGCGGACAGGGGCACTATGGCTACACCTTC; cdr3_aa: CATHGGQGHYGYTF
clone_size: -; d_call: -; j_call: TRBJ1-1; v_call: TRBV6-5; cdr3_nt: TGTGCCAGCAGTTACTCGGAGTACACTGAAGCTTTCTTT; cdr3_aa: CASSYSEYTEAFF
clone_size: few; d_call: -; j_call: TRBJ2-3; v_call: TRBV7-9; cdr3_nt: TGTGCCAGCAGCTTAGTTAATGGGAGGGATACGCAGTATTTT; cdr3_aa: CASSLVNGRDTQYF
clone_size: -; d_call: -; j_call: TRBJ1-5; v_call: TRBV2; cdr3_nt: TGTGCCAGCAGCGGACCCCCTCCGGGGTTATTAAATAGCAATCAGCCCCAGCATTTT; cdr3_aa: CASSGPPPGLLNSNQPQHF
clone_size: -; d_call: -; j_call: TRBJ1-1; v_call: TRBV4-2; cdr3_nt: TGTGCCAGCAGCCAAGACAGGAACACTGAAGCTTTCTTT; cdr3_aa: CASSQDRNTEAFF
clone_size: -; d_call: TRBD2; j_call: TRBJ2-7; v_call: TRBV9; cdr3_nt: TGTGCCAGCAGCCTTGGGGGACTAGCGGGATTAGACTACGAGCAGTACTTC; cdr3_aa: CASSLGGLAGLDYEQYF
clone_size: -; d_call: -; j_call: TRBJ1-6; v_call: TRBV6-5; cdr3_nt: TGTGCCAGCAGCCCGACGGGGACGAATTCACCCCTCCACTTT; cdr3_aa: CASSPTGTNSPLHF
clone_size: -; d_call: -; j_call: TRBJ1-2; v_call: TRBV2; cdr3_nt: TGTGCCAGCAGATGGGGGACATGGGGCTACACCTTC; cdr3_aa: CASRWGTWGYTF
clone_size: -; d_call: -; j_call: TRBJ2-7; v_call: TRBV19; cdr3_nt: TGTGCCAGTAGTAGTGGGGGGAACTACGAGCAGTACTTC; cdr3_aa: CASSSGGNYEQYF
clone_size: -; d_call: -; j_call: TRBJ2-7; v_call: TRBV27; cdr3_nt: TGTGCCAGCAGTTTTCGGGGCTCCTACGAGCAGTACTTC; cdr3_aa: CASSFRGSYEQYF
clone_size: few; d_call: -; j_call: TRBJ2-7; v_call: TRBV29-1; cdr3_nt: TGCAGCGCCCAGGAGGGGGGGAACTCCTACGAGCAGTACTTC; cdr3_aa: CSAQEGGNSYEQYF
clone_size: -; d_call: TRBD1; j_call: TRBJ2-7; v_call: TRBV29-1; cdr3_nt: TGCAGCGCTCACCCTGGGGACAGACTAGAGCAGTACTTC; cdr3_aa: CSAHPGDRLEQYF
clone_size: -; d_call: -; j_call: TRBJ1-3; v_call: TRBV5-1; cdr3_nt: TGCGCCAGCAGCTTGGGGGGCACAGTAAACTCTGGAAACACCATATATTTT; cdr3_aa: CASSLGGTVNSGNTIYF
clone_size: -; d_call: TRBD1; j_call: TRBJ2-1; v_call: TRBV5-4; cdr3_nt: TGTGCCAGCAGCTTCACTGGACAGGTCAATGAGCAGTTCTTC; cdr3_aa: CASSFTGQVNEQFF
clone_size: -; d_call: TRBD1; j_call: TRBJ1-1; v_call: TRBV6-1; cdr3_nt: TGTGCCAGCAGTGACGTGACAGGGTTTACAGCTTTCTTT; cdr3_aa: CASSDVTGFTAFF
clone_size: -; d_call: -; j_call: TRBJ2-1; v_call: TRBV5-1; cdr3_nt: TGCGCCAGCAGCTCACCCGGGGCGGATGAGCAGTTCTTC; cdr3_aa: CASSSPGADEQFF
clone_size: -; d_call: -; j_call: TRBJ1-2; v_call: TRBV7-9; cdr3_nt: TGTGCCAGCAGCTCCTACCGCGGGACAAACTATGGCTACACCTTC; cdr3_aa: CASSSYRGTNYGYTF
clone_size: -; d_call: -; j_call: TRBJ2-3; v_call: TRBV10-3; cdr3_nt: TGTGCCATCAGTGAGTCCTTATTTGGCACAGATACGCAGTATTTT; cdr3_aa: CAISESLFGTDTQYF
clone_size: -; d_call: TRBD1; j_call: TRBJ2-2; v_call: TRBV2; cdr3_nt: TGTGCCAGCAGGGCTAGACAGGGGGCCACCGGGGAGCTGTTTTTT; cdr3_aa: CASRARQGATGELFF
clone_size: -; d_call: -; j_call: TRBJ1-1; v_call: TRBV11-2; cdr3_nt: TGTGCCAGCAGCCCGGGCCTGAACACTGAAGCTTTCTTT; cdr3_aa: CASSPGLNTEAFF
clone_size: few; d_call: -; j_call: TRBJ2-4; v_call: TRBV5-1; cdr3_nt: TGCGCCAGCAGCTGGCCCGACTTAAAAAACATTCAGTACTTC; cdr3_aa: CASSWPDLKNIQYF
clone_size: -; d_call: -; j_call: TRBJ1-3; v_call: TRBV15; cdr3_nt: TGTGCCACCAGCAGAGACCTGAGCTCTGGAAACACCATATATTTT; cdr3_aa: CATSRDLSSGNTIYF
clone_size: -; d_call: TRBD1; j_call: TRBJ1-6; v_call: TRBV19; cdr3_nt: TGTGCCAGTAGCCGACGGGACAGGCGCACGCCCCTCCACTTT; cdr3_aa: CASSRRDRRTPLHF
clone_size: -; d_call: TRBD1; j_call: TRBJ2-1; v_call: TRBV24-1; cdr3_nt: TGTGCCACCAGTGATTTGTCAGGGACAGGGGACAATGAGCAGTTCTTC; cdr3_aa: CATSDLSGTGDNEQFF
clone_size: once; d_call: -; j_call: TRBJ1-5; v_call: TRBV7-3; cdr3_nt: TGTGCCAGCAGCTTAAACCCCTCTTGGCGAAATCAGCCCCAGCATTTT; cdr3_aa: CASSLNPSWRNQPQHF
clone_size: many; d_call: -; j_call: TRBJ1-3; v_call: TRBV7-2; cdr3_nt: TGTGCCAGCAGCTTAGGGTCCTCTGGAAACACCATATATTTT; cdr3_aa: CASSLGSSGNTIYF
clone_size: -; d_call: TRBD1; j_call: TRBJ2-7; v_call: TRBV28; cdr3_nt: TGTGCCAGCAGTACGGGACAGATCCCCTACGAGCAGTACTTC; cdr3_aa: CASSTGQIPYEQYF